A single sample gave rise to the 9 T cell receptor beta chains below, sequenced in a study of shared clonotypes between healthy human individuals. Measured with immunoSEQ multiplex PCR; TCRdb has only the in-frame clones, and not every one. The sample holds millions of clones, about 95% seen once. Terminally differentiated effector memory CD45RA+ cells were excluded from the naive CD8 cells, which were CD45RO-negative and positively selected for CCR7. The specimen was naive CD8+ T cells sorted from blood. Receptor source: a man between 18 and 29 years old in good health.

The V call is TRBV18, the J call TRBJ2-3; a weak D match, TRBD2 (6 bases). CDR1 and CDR2 from the germline V gene are KGHSH and LQKENI. Between the trimmed V and J ends, which lost 2 bases and 2 bases, there was a span of 11 bases. The CDR3 has 15 residues. The CDR3 region has the DNA TGTGCCAGCTCACCATGGGGGGAACCCACAGATACGCAGTATTTT. Translating gives CASSPWGEPTDTQYF.

About this clone itself: Distinct nucleotide sequences in the sample also encode this CDR3. The V and J genes are TRBV27 and TRBJ2-1; 8 positions match TRBD2. Per the germline V gene, CDR1 is MNHEY and CDR2 is SMNVEV (reference sequence). The CDR3 spans 16 residues. Trimming cost V 0 bases and J 2 bases; bases outside gene matches: 3. CDR3 DNA: TGTGCCAGCAGTTTATCAGCGGGGGCTACCTACAATGAGCAGTTCTTC. This translates into CASSLSAGATYNEQFF.

The genes are TRBV6-1 and TRBJ2-1, with a weak D call TRBD2 (6 bases). V shed 2 bases and J shed 5 bases, with 31 bases lying between them. The CDR3 covers 21 residues. The germline V gene encodes CDR1 MNHNS and CDR2 SASEGT. The CDR3 loop reads CASSEFGRGPLTGTVNNEQFF. The CDR3 nucleotides read TGTGCCAGCAGTGAATTTGGACGGGGACCCCTAACCGGGACTGTAAACAATGAGCAGTTCTTC.

The chain is built from TRBV7-2 and TRBJ1-1; perhaps TRBD1 as D (5 bases). The V gene's germline CDR1 is SGHTA and CDR2 FQGNSA. Trimming shortened V by 1 base and J by 1 base, and 10 bases separated the two germline ends. The CDR3 contains 15 residues. The CDR3, as DNA: TGTGCCAGCAGCTTAGTAGGGCAGGGGAACACTGAAGCTTTCTTT. This codes for CASSLVGQGNTEAFF.

The chain carries TRBV10-3 and TRBJ2-7, with no clear D. CDR3 length: 13 residues. V was clipped by 4 bases and J by 3 bases, with 10 bases between them. CDR1 is ENHRY and CDR2 is SYGVKD in the germline V gene. Here the CDR3 DNA reads TGTGCCATCAGTGGACCAGATAGCTACGAGCAGTACTTC. Protein product: CAISGPDSYEQYF.

This chain joins TRBV4-1 and TRBJ1-6; the D is unclear. Germline V CDR1 and CDR2: MGHRA, YSYEKL. V was trimmed by 1 base and J by 6 bases, leaving 7 bases between them. CDR3 length: 14 residues. The CDR3 loop is CASSQVFGNSPLHF. The CDR3 DNA reads TGCGCCAGCAGCCAAGTTTTCGGTAATTCACCCCTCCACTTT.

The V call is TRBV7-9, the J call TRBJ2-7; TRBD1 matches 8 bases. With 5 bases clipped from V and 7 bases from J, the junction kept 13 bases outside the gene matches. Germline CDR1 reads SEHNR; CDR2 reads FQNEAQ (reference sequence). The CDR3 covers 15 residues. The CDR3 DNA follows: TGTGCCAGCAGCCAAAGGACAGGGTTAAGAGGGGAGCAGTACTTC. Translated, it gives CASSQRTGLRGEQYF.

V and J are TRBV6-1 and TRBJ1-2; no firm D call. Trimming removed 7 bases at V and 0 bases at J, with 15 bases between. CDR3 length: 15 residues. Per germline, CDR1 MNHNS and CDR2 SASEGT. Here the CDR3 DNA reads TGTGCCAGCACCCCCCGCGGAGTCTCTAACTATGGCTACACCTTC. This sequence encodes CASTPRGVSNYGYTF.

This chain connects TRBV6-5 to TRBJ2-3, with 7 bases lining up with TRBD1. The germline V gene encodes CDR1 MNHEY and CDR2 SVGAGI. This CDR3 is built from 15 residues. The ends lost 6 bases at V and 2 bases at J; junction bases unmatched: 8. Written as DNA, the CDR3 is TGTGCCAGCAGAGCCGGGACAGCGACCACAGATACGCAGTATTTT. Protein: CASRAGTATTDTQYF.